Below, 8 T cell receptor beta chains from the same sample are listed, as sequenced in a study of blood T cell repertoires in COVID-19. The repertoire was sequenced with immunoSEQ multiplex PCR; TCRdb's copy has only in-frame clones and lacks some. The sample shows 330,000 or so clones, over 75% of them seen only once. Sequencing input: PBMCs or T cells enriched from blood (not recorded which). All receptors derive from a man younger than 45 who had recovered from COVID-19.

The chain recombines TRBV12-3 or TRBV12-4 with TRBJ2-7; the match to TRBD1 covers 7 bases. The J segment lost 4 bases and the V segment lost 5 bases, leaving 5 bases of the junction unmatched. This CDR3 has 13 residues. The CDR3 is CASSRDRGYEQYF. The CDR3 DNA reads as TGTGCCAGCAGTCGGGACAGAGGTTACGAGCAGTACTTC.

The V and J genes are TRBV27 and TRBJ1-2; possible D gene TRBD1, 5 bases. The CDR3 consists of 17 residues. The V and J ends lost 5 bases and 4 bases respectively, with 23 bases between them. Germline V gives CDR1 MNHEY, CDR2 SMNVEV (reference sequence). The CDR3 is CASSPLGVQGSSYGYTF. CDR3 DNA sequence: TGTGCCAGCAGTCCCCTAGGGGTGCAGGGATCTAGCTATGGCTACACCTTC.

V and J are TRBV5-4 and TRBJ2-1, with 10 bases identical to TRBD2. The germline CDR1 and CDR2 sequences are SGHNT and YYREEE (reference sequence). V shed 2 bases, J shed 5 bases, and the junction held 4 bases outside the gene matches. The CDR3 runs to 15 residues. The CDR3 here is CASSLAGGLNNEQFF. The DNA of the CDR3 is TGTGCCAGCAGCTTAGCGGGGGGGCTTAACAATGAGCAGTTCTTC.

A remark on this clone: The same CDR3 can be traced to other DNA sequences in this sample. The rearrangement uses TRBV6-5 and TRBJ2-5; D may be TRBD1 (6 bases). CDR1 MNHEY and CDR2 SVGAGI come from the germline V gene. The CDR3 length is 12 residues. Trimming removed 6 bases at V and 2 bases at J, with 7 bases between. The DNA for the CDR3 is TGTGCCAGCAGACAGGGTCAAGAGACCCAGTACTTC. Residues: CASRQGQETQYF.

The chain links TRBV3-1 (or the pseudogene TRBV3-2) to TRBJ2-5; maybe TRBD1 (6 bases). Trimming took off 0 bases at V and 2 bases at J, with 16 bases between the two ends. This CDR3 comprises 17 residues. CDR1 is LGHDT, CDR2 YNNKEL, per germline (reference sequence). The CDR3 loop reads CASSQDTGYREQETQYF. CDR3 in DNA: TGTGCCAGCAGCCAAGATACAGGTTACAGGGAACAAGAGACCCAGTACTTC.

The chain couples TRBV9 to TRBJ1-4; 7 bases agree with TRBD1. Per germline, CDR1 SGDLS and CDR2 YYNGEE. The CDR3 extends over 15 amino acids. Losses at the gene ends were 0 bases for V and 4 bases for J; bases not matched to a gene: 3. CDR3 region: CASSVATGYNEKLFF. CDR3 nucleotide sequence: TGTGCCAGCAGCGTAGCGACAGGGTATAATGAAAAACTGTTTTTT.

The V gene is TRBV27, the J gene TRBJ2-3; 9 bases match TRBD1. In germline, CDR1 is MNHEY, CDR2 SMNVEV (reference sequence). J gave up 1 base and V 7 bases, and 9 bases lay outside the gene matches. This CDR3 has 16 residues. CDR3 in DNA: TGTGCCAGCATCCTCGAAAGGACAGGGGGCACAGATACGCAGTATTTT. This codes for CASILERTGGTDTQYF.

The chain recombines TRBV28 with TRBJ2-1; D perhaps matches TRBD1 (6 bases). Trimming left V 4 bases short and J 3 bases short, with 7 bases between. CDR3 length equals 13 residues. Germline V gene data show CDR1 as MDHEN and CDR2 as SYDVKM. The CDR3 region has the DNA TGTGCCAGCAGTTCGGACAGCTACAATGAGCAGTTCTTC. The encoded protein is CASSSDSYNEQFF.